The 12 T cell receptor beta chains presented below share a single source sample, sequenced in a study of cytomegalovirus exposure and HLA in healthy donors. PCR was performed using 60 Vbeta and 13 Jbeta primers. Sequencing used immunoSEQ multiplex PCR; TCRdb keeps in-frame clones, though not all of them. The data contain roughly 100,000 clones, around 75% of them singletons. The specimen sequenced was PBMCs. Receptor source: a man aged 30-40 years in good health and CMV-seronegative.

CDR3 sequence (DNA): TGTGCCAGCAGTACAAAAGACAGGGGGGCCTATGGCTACACCTTC. Its translation is CASSTKDRGAYGYTF. The chain is built from TRBV6-5 and TRBJ1-2, with 9 bases that match TRBD1. Germline loops: CDR1 MNHEY, CDR2 SVGAGI. The CDR3 contains 15 residues. Losses at the gene ends were 5 bases for V and 4 bases for J; bases not matched to a gene: 8.

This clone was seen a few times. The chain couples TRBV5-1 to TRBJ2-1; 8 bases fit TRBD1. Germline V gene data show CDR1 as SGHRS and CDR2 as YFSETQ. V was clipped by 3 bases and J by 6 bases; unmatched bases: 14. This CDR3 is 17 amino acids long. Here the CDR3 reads CASSYGQGSGPTNEQFF. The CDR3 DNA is TGCGCCAGCAGCTACGGACAGGGATCGGGTCCCACCAATGAGCAGTTCTTC.

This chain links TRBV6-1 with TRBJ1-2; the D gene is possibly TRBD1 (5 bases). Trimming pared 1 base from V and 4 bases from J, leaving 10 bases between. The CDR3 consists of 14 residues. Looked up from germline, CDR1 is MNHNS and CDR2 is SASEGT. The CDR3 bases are TGTGCCAGCAGTGAAGAACAGGTGATCTATGGCTACACCTTC. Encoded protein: CASSEEQVIYGYTF.

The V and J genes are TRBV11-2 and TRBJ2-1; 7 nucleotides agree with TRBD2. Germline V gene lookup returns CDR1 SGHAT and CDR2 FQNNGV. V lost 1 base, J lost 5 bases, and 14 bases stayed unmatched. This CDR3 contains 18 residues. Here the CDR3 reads CASSLARGLGGSHNEQFF. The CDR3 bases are TGTGCCAGCAGCTTAGCAAGGGGTCTTGGCGGGAGTCACAATGAGCAGTTCTTC.

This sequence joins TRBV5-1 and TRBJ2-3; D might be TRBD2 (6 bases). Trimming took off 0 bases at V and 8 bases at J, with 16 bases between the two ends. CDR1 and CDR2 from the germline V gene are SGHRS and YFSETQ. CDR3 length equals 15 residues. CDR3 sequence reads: CASSLEGGEVSTQYF. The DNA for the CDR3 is TGCGCCAGCAGCTTGGAGGGCGGGGAAGTCTCTACGCAGTATTTT.

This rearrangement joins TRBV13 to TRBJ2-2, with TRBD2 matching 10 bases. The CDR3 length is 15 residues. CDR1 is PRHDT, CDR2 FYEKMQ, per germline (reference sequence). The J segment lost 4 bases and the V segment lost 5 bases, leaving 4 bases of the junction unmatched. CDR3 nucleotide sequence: TGTGCCAGCAGCAGAACTAGCGGGGCCACCGGGGAGCTGTTTTTT. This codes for CASSRTSGATGELFF.

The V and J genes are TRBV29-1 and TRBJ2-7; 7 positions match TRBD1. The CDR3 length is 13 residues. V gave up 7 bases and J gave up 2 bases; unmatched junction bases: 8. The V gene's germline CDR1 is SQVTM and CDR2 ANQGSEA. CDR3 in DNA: TGCAGCGCTATGGACAGGCCGGCCTACGAGCAGTACTTC. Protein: CSAMDRPAYEQYF.

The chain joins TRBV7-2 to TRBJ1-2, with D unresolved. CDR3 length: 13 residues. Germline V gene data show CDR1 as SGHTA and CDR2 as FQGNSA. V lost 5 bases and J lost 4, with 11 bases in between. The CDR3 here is CASSQEGLYGYTF. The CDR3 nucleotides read TGTGCCAGCAGCCAAGAGGGTCTCTATGGCTACACCTTC. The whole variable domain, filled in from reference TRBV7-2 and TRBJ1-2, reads GAGVSQSPSNKVTEKGKDVELRCDPISGHTALYWYRQSLGQGLEFLIYFQGNSAPDKSGLPSDRFSAERTGGSVSTLTIQRTQQEDSAVYLCASSQEGLYGYTFGSGTRLTVV.

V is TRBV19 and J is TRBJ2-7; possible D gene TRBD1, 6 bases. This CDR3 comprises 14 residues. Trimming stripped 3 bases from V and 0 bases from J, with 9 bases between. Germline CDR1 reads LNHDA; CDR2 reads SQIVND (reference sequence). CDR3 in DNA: TGTGCCAGTAGTATGCAGGGGCCCTCCTACGAGCAGTACTTC. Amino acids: CASSMQGPSYEQYF. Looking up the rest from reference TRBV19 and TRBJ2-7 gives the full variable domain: DGGITQSPKYLFRKEGQNVTLSCEQNLNHDAMYWYRQDPGQGLRLIYYSQIVNDFQKGDIAEGYSVSREKKESFPLTVTSAQKNPTAFYLCASSMQGPSYEQYFGPGTRLTVT.

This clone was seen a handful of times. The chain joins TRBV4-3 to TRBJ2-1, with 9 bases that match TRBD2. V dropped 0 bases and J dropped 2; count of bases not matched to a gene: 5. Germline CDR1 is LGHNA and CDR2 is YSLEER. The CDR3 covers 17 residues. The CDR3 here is CASSQDPPSGAYNEQFF. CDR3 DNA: TGCGCCAGCAGCCAAGATCCCCCTAGCGGGGCCTACAATGAGCAGTTCTTC.

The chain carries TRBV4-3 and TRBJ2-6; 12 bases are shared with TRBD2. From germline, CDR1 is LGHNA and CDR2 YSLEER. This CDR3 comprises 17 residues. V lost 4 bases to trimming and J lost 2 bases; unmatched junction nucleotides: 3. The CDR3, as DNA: TGCGCCAGCAGCCCCGGACTAGCGGGGACTGGGGCCAACGTCCTGACTTTC. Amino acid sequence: CASSPGLAGTGANVLTF.

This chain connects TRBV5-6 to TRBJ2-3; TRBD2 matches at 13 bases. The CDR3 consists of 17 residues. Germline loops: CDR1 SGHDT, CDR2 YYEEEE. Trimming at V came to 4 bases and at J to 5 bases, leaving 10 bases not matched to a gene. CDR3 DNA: TGTGCCAGCAGCCGGGGACTAGCGGGGACACTAGGAGATACGCAGTATTTT. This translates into CASSRGLAGTLGDTQYF.